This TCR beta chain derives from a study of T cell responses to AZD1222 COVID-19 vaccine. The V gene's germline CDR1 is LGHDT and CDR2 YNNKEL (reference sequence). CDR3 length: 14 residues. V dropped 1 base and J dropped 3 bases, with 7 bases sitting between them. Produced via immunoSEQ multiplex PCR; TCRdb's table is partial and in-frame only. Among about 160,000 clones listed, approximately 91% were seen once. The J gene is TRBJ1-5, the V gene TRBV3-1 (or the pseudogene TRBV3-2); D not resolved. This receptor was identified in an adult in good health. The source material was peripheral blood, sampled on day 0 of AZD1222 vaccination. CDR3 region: CASSQAGPNQPQHF. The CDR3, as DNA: TGTGCCAGCAGCCAAGCCGGGCCCAATCAGCCCCAGCATTTT.